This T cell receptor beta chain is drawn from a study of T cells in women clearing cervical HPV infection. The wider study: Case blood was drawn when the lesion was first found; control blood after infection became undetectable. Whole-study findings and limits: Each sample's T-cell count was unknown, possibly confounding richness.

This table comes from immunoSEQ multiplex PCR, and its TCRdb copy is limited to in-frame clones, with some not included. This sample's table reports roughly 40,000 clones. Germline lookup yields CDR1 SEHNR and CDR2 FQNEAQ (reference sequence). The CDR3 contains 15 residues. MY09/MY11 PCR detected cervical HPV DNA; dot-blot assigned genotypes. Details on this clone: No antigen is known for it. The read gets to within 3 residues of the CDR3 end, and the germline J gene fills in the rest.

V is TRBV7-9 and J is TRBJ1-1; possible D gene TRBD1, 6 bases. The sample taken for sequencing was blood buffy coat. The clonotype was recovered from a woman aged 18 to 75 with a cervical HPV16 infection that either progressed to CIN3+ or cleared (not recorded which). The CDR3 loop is CASSLRALGQKEAFF. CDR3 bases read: TGTGCCAGCAGCTTACGGGCATTGGGACAAAAGGAA.